This T cell receptor (beta chain) was recovered during a study of T cell repertoires in cytomegalovirus infection. Study background: HLA-C-restricted CMV epitopes, recently identified, and well-studied HLA-B-restricted ones were used by the study. It can be stated that public TCR beta signatures indicated CMV infection as well as a matching HLA type. Study outcomes and limitations: Dominating the ex vivo response were HLA-C-restricted CMV-specific TCR beta clonotypes. Based on cumulative public TCR beta family frequency, carriers of CMV plus the relevant HLA were identified.

Comment on this clonotype: The antigen remains undetermined.

One entry per CDR3 protein, called by TCRdb with MiXCR from the reads. The repertoire holds 28,000 or so distinct CDR3 sequences, with roughly a fifth as singletons. This material consisted of CD8+ T cells from cultured PBMCs, taken from culture after CMV antigen stimulation. The source is a human donor in good health (CMV status not recorded). Some clones in this sample may be carry-over from other donors' samples.

CDR3 sequence reads: CASSLRGTGAYEQYF. Written as DNA, the CDR3 is TGTGCCAGCAGCTTACGAGGGACAGGGGCCTACGAGCAGTACTTC. The V gene is TRBV7-3, the J gene TRBJ2-7; 10 bases fit TRBD1. Germline loops: CDR1 SGHTA, CDR2 FQGTGA. V lost 2 bases to trimming and J lost 2 bases; unmatched junction nucleotides: 3. This CDR3 is 15 amino acids long.